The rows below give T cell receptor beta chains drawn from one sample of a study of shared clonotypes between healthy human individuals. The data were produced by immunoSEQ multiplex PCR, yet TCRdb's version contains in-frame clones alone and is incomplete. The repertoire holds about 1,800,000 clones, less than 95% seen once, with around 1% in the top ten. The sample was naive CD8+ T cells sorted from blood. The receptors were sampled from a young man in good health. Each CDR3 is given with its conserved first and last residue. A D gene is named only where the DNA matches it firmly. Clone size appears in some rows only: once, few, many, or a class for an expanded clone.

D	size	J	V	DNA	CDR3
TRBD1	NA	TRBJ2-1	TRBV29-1	TGCAGCGTTGAGTCAGACAGGGCCCCCGTTCCGGAGCAGTTCTTC	CSVESDRAPVPEQFF
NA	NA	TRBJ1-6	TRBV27	TGTGCCAGCAGTTTATTGGGGAATTCACCCCTCCACTTT	CASSLLGNSPLHF
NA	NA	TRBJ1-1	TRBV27	TGTGCCAGCAGTTCCTACCGGGCTGAAGCTTTCTTT	CASSSYRAEAFF
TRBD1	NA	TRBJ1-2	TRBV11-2	TGTGCCAGCGAAGGGGACCAACCGGGACAGGGCTGGGGCTACACCTTC	CASEGDQPGQGWGYTF
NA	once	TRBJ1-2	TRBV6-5	TGTGCCAGCAGTTCCCCGTGGGTCGGCTACACCTTC	CASSSPWVGYTF
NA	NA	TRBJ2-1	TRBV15	TGTGCCACCAGCAGAGGAAGGGCCTCCTACAATGAGCAGTTCTTC	CATSRGRASYNEQFF
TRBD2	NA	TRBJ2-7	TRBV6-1	TGTGCCAGCAGGTATCTAGCGGGCTACGAGCAGTACTTC	CASRYLAGYEQYF
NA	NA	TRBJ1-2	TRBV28	TGTGCCAGCAGTTTTTTCGGTGGCTACACCTTC	CASSFFGGYTF
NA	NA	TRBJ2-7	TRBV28	TGTGCCAGCAGTCCGTCTGGGTTAGGCTACGAGCAGTACTTC	CASSPSGLGYEQYF
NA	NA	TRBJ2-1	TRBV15	TGTGCCACCAGCAGAGATTCGGAGGGGATATACAATGAGCAGTTCTTC	CATSRDSEGIYNEQFF
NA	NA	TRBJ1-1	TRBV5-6	TGTGCCAGCAGCTTCCCAGGGGACACTGAAGCTTTCTTT	CASSFPGDTEAFF
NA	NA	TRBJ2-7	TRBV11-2	TGTGCCAGCAGCCCGGGGACCAGCGGCTACGAGCAGTACTTC	CASSPGTSGYEQYF
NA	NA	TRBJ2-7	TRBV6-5	TGTGCCAGCAGTTACTCGCTGGCTACCTCCTACGAGCAGTACTTC	CASSYSLATSYEQYF
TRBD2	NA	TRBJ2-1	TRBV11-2	TGTGCCAGCAGCGGGACGACCGGGACTAGCGGGAGGGCCTACAATGAGCAGTTCTTC	CASSGTTGTSGRAYNEQFF
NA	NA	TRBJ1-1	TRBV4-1	TGCGCCAGCAGCCAGGTTAGCTCCACTGAAGCTTTCTTT	CASSQVSSTEAFF
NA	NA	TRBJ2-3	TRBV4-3	TGCGCCAGCAGCCATCGGGCCGAATCTAGCACAGATACGCAGTATTTT	CASSHRAESSTDTQYF
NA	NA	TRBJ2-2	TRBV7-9	TGTGCCAGCAGCACGGGACTCACGAACACCGGGGAGCTGTTTTTT	CASSTGLTNTGELFF
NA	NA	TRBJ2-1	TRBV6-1	TGTGCCAGCAGTGAATATAGGGGGTCCTACAATGAGCAGTTCTTC	CASSEYRGSYNEQFF
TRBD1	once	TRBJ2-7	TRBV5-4	TGTGCCAGCAGCGAAAACAGGGGCAAGGGCGAGCAGTACTTC	CASSENRGKGEQYF
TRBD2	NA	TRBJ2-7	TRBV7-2	TGTGCCAGCAGCTTAGCGGGAGGGATCGTGGCCTACGAGCAGTACTTC	CASSLAGGIVAYEQYF
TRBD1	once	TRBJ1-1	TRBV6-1	TGTGCCAGCAGTGAAGAGGACAGGGGTTTTGAAGCTTTCTTT	CASSEEDRGFEAFF
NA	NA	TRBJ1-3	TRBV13	TGTGCCAGCAGCTTAGCAGCGGGGGCTGACACCATATATTTT	CASSLAAGADTIYF
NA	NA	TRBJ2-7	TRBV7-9	TGTGCCAGCAGCTTAGCGTACCAGGAGCAGTACTTC	CASSLAYQEQYF
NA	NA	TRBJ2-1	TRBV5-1	TGCGCCAGCAGCTCCCAAGAGTACAATGAGCAGTTCTTC	CASSSQEYNEQFF
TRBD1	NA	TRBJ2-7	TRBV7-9	TGTGCCAGCAGCCCTACCGGGACAGGGGCGGTCTACGAGCAGTACTTC	CASSPTGTGAVYEQYF
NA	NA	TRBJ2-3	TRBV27	TGTGCCAGCAGTTTGTTCAGCACAGATACGCAGTATTTT	CASSLFSTDTQYF
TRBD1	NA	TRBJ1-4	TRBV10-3	TGTGCCATCAGTGATCATGACAGGGGAGAAAAACTGTTTTTT	CAISDHDRGEKLFF
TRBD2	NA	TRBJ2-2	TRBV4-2	TGTGCCAGCAGCCAAGATTACACTAGCGGGGGGAGATTCACCGGGGAGCTGTTTTTT	CASSQDYTSGGRFTGELFF
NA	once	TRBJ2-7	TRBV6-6	TGTGCCAGCAGTTACTCAGGGGAGGACTACGAGCAGTACTTC	CASSYSGEDYEQYF